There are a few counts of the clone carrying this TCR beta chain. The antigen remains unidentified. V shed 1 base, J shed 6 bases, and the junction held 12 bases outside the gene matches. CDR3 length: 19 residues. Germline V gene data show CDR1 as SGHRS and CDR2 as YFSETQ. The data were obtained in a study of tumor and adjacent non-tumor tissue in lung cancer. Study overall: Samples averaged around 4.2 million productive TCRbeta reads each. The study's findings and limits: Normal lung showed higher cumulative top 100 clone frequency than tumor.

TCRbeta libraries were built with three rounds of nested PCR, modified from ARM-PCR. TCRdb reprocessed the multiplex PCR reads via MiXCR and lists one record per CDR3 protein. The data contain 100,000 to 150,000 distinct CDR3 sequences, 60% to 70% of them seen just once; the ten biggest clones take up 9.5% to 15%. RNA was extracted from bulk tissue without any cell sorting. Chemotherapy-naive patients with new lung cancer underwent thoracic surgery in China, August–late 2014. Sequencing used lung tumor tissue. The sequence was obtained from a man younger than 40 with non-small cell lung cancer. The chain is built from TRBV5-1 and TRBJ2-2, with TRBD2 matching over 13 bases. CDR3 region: CASSLLWTSGSLSPGELFF. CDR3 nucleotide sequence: TGCGCCAGCAGCTTGTTGTGGACTAGCGGGAGTCTGAGCCCCGGGGAGCTGTTTTTT.